This entry lists 31 T cell receptor beta chains sequenced from one sample in a study of blood T cell repertoires in COVID-19. Data came from immunoSEQ multiplex PCR; TCRdb stores just in-frame clones and leaves some out. The sample records 140,000 or so clones, about 88% being singletons. The material sequenced was peripheral blood. Receptors originate from a human donor with COVID-19, enrolled during active disease. The donor label of this sample is uncertain.

The gene calls are TRBV28 and TRBJ2-6; D is ambiguous. Trimming shortened V by 6 bases and J by 0 bases, and 12 bases separated the two germline ends. The germline gives CDR1 MDHEN, CDR2 SYDVKM. The CDR3 is 16 residues long. In nucleotides, the CDR3 is TGTGCCAGCAGGTCCGGGTCCTACTCTGGGGCCAACGTCCTGACTTTC. It specifies CASRSGSYSGANVLTF.

This CDR3 is CASRPRTSGGQETQYF. CDR3 DNA sequence: TGTGCCAGCAGACCTCGGACTAGCGGGGGTCAAGAGACCCAGTACTTC. The rearrangement uses TRBV27 and TRBJ2-5; 13 nucleotides line up with TRBD2. The germline V gene encodes CDR1 MNHEY and CDR2 SMNVEV (reference sequence). Germline trimming cut 6 bases from V and 2 bases from J; bases unmatched to any gene: 6. There are 16 residues in the CDR3.

The rearrangement uses TRBV2 and TRBJ2-7, with D perhaps TRBD1 (5 bases). Per germline, CDR1 SNHLY and CDR2 FYNNEI. Trimming left V 7 bases short and J 0 bases short, with 7 bases between. The CDR3 spans 12 residues. Here the CDR3 reads CASTDSSYEQYF. The CDR3 nucleotides read TGTGCCAGCACCGACAGCTCCTACGAGCAGTACTTC.

This sequence joins TRBV5-1 and TRBJ1-3; maybe TRBD1 (5 bases). The V end lost 0 bases, the J end lost 1 base, and 5 bases lay between the germline ends. CDR1 and CDR2 (germline): SGHRS, YFSETQ. The CDR3 runs to 14 residues. CDR3 sequence (DNA): TGCGCCAGCAGCTTGGAGGGGTCTGGAAACACCATATATTTT. Protein sequence: CASSLEGSGNTIYF.

The chain employs TRBV4-1 and TRBJ1-1; no firm D call. Germline V CDR1 and CDR2: MGHRA, YSYEKL. The CDR3 runs to 15 residues. The ends were cut back, 1 base at V and 7 bases at J, with 16 bases in the middle. DNA of the CDR3: TGCGCCAGCAGCCAAGCTGGTGGGAGGTCACTTGAAGCTTTCTTT. It translates to CASSQAGGRSLEAFF.

The gene calls are TRBV2 and TRBJ1-1; tentatively, D is TRBD1 (6 bases). This CDR3 has 14 residues. The germline V and J ends were trimmed by 6 bases and 4 bases, with 15 bases remaining between them. Per germline, CDR1 SNHLY and CDR2 FYNNEI. The CDR3 nucleotides are TGTGCCAGCAGCGGAGGGGGAGGGGCCACTGAAGCTTTCTTT. It is translated as CASSGGGGATEAFF.

The chain is built from TRBV5-5 and TRBJ2-7; 9 positions match TRBD1. J gave up 4 bases and V 0 bases, and 8 bases lay outside the gene matches. The CDR3 totals 16 residues. Germline V gene lookup returns CDR1 SGHKS and CDR2 YYEKEE (reference sequence). The CDR3 loop is CASSLAGTGQFYEQYF. CDR3 nucleotides: TGTGCCAGCAGCTTGGCCGGGACAGGGCAGTTTTACGAGCAGTACTTC. Full variable domain (outside the CDR3, taken from reference TRBV5-5 and TRBJ2-7): DAGVTQSPTHLIKTRGQQVTLRCSPISGHKSVSWYQQVLGQGPQFIFQYYEKEERGRGNFPDRFSARQFPNYSSELNVNALLLGDSALYLCASSLAGTGQFYEQYFGPGTRLTVT.

The CDR3 spells CASSVTPGLAGGEQFF. CDR3 nucleotide sequence: TGTGCCAGCAGCGTAACCCCCGGACTAGCGGGGGGTGAGCAGTTCTTC. J is TRBJ2-1 and V is TRBV9; the match to TRBD2 covers 14 bases. V dropped 1 base and J dropped 9; count of bases not matched to a gene: 6. The CDR3 runs to 16 residues. The germline V gene has CDR1 SGDLS and CDR2 YYNGEE.

This chain connects TRBV5-1 to TRBJ2-2; tentatively, D is TRBD1 (6 bases). Germline assignment: CDR1 SGHRS and CDR2 YFSETQ. CDR3 size: 14 residues. Trimming left V 5 bases short and J 3 bases short, with 11 bases between. CDR3 nucleotides: TGCGCCAGCAGGAAACAGGGTTACACCGGGGAGCTGTTTTTT. Residues: CASRKQGYTGELFF.

The chain combines TRBV18 with TRBJ2-5, with D maybe TRBD2 (5 bases). Trimming removed 4 bases from V and 5 bases from J, with 11 bases in between. Germline V lookup: CDR1 KGHSH, CDR2 LQKENI. The CDR3 runs 13 residues. In nucleotides, the CDR3 is TGTGCCAGCTCACGACTACCCCGGGAGACCCAGTACTTC. It yields the protein CASSRLPRETQYF. Drawing the rest from reference TRBV18 and TRBJ2-5, the complete variable domain is NAGVMQNPRHLVRRRGQEARLRCSPMKGHSHVYWYRQLPEEGLKFMVYLQKENIIDESGMPKERFSAEFPKEGPSILRIQQVVRGDSAAYFCASSRLPRETQYFGPGTRLLVL.

The V and J genes are TRBV2 and TRBJ2-7, with D hard to call. The V gene lost 3 bases and the J gene lost 3 bases, with 6 bases spanning the gap. CDR1 and CDR2 from the germline V gene are SNHLY and FYNNEI. The CDR3 covers 12 residues. Written as DNA, the CDR3 is TGTGCCAGCAGTGACGACTTCTACGAGCAGTACTTC. It encodes CASSDDFYEQYF.

The chain couples TRBV10-3 to TRBJ2-2, with 8 bases matching TRBD2. The CDR3 is 18 residues long. Per germline, CDR1 ENHRY and CDR2 SYGVKD. The junction had 17 bases not matched to a gene; V was cut back by 8 bases and J by 3 bases. The CDR3 here is CAIPKAGGARLDTGELFF. The CDR3 DNA reads TGTGCCATCCCCAAGGCCGGGGGGGCTAGACTAGACACCGGGGAGCTGTTTTTT.

Here the CDR3 reads CASSPTGGEGGNTIYF. In DNA, the CDR3 is TGTGCCAGCTCACCGACCGGAGGGGAAGGAGGAAACACCATATATTTT. The chain carries TRBV18 and TRBJ1-3; D possibly corresponds to TRBD1 (5 bases). The CDR3 runs 16 residues. Germline CDR1 KGHSH, CDR2 LQKENI. Trimming cost V 3 bases and J 4 bases, with 16 bases left between them.

The gene calls are TRBV5-1 and TRBJ2-5; D might be TRBD1 (5 bases). From germline, CDR1 is SGHRS and CDR2 YFSETQ. V gave up 0 bases and J gave up 0 bases, with 9 bases separating them. The CDR3 has 15 residues. The CDR3: CASSLGTTYQETQYF. CDR3 DNA: TGCGCCAGCAGCTTGGGGACAACGTACCAAGAGACCCAGTACTTC.

The rearrangement links TRBV2 to TRBJ1-5; possible D gene TRBD1, 5 bases. Between the trimmed V and J ends, which lost 3 bases and 3 bases, there was a span of 12 bases. Germline V CDR1 and CDR2: SNHLY, FYNNEI. The length of the CDR3 is 15 residues. The CDR3 spells CASSDRVSPNQPQHF. The CDR3 DNA follows: TGTGCCAGCAGTGACAGGGTGTCCCCCAATCAGCCCCAGCATTTT.

The chain uses TRBV18 and TRBJ1-2; D not resolved. The V and J ends lost 4 bases and 7 bases respectively, with 16 bases between them. The CDR3 consists of 14 residues. Germline CDR1 reads KGHSH; CDR2 reads LQKENI. CDR3 protein: CASSRDTREGGYTF. Here the CDR3 DNA reads TGTGCCAGCTCACGCGACACACGAGAGGGTGGCTACACCTTC.

The chain couples TRBV6-5 to TRBJ1-2, with 7 nucleotides matching TRBD1. The CDR3 has 14 residues. V lost 8 bases to trimming and J lost 3 bases; unmatched junction nucleotides: 9. Germline V CDR1 and CDR2: MNHEY, SVGAGI. The CDR3, as DNA: TGTGCCAGCCTGAGCTGGGACAGTCACTATGGCTACACCTTC. Encoded protein: CASLSWDSHYGYTF.

This chain links TRBV9 with TRBJ2-2, with D maybe TRBD2 (6 bases). Per the germline V gene, CDR1 is SGDLS and CDR2 is YYNGEE. Trimming shortened V by 3 bases and J by 7 bases, and 13 bases separated the two germline ends. The CDR3 consists of 14 residues. CDR3 residues: CASSARLENGELFF. CDR3 sequence (DNA): TGTGCCAGCAGCGCTAGACTAGAAAACGGGGAGCTGTTTTTT.

This chain joins TRBV19 and TRBJ1-2, with D uncertain. Trimming took 7 bases from V and 0 from J, leaving 15 bases between them. The CDR3 is 15 amino acids. From germline, CDR1 is LNHDA and CDR2 SQIVND (reference sequence). CDR3 nucleotides: TGTGCCAGTACCACATACAGTGAGCCTAACTATGGCTACACCTTC. Amino acid sequence: CASTTYSEPNYGYTF.

The rearrangement joins TRBV7-9 to TRBJ2-1; D perhaps matches TRBD2 (5 bases). Trimming stripped 5 bases from V and 9 bases from J, with 23 bases between. CDR1 is SEHNR, CDR2 FQNEAQ, per germline (reference sequence). This CDR3 spans 16 amino acids. Written as DNA, the CDR3 is TGTGCCAGCAGCCCACGGACTGAATCCCTTTTTAGTGAGCAGTTCTTC. Amino acid sequence: CASSPRTESLFSEQFF. The full variable domain, completed using reference TRBV7-9 and TRBJ2-1, is DTGVSQNPRHKITKRGQNVTFRCDPISEHNRLYWYRQTLGQGPEFLTYFQNEAQLEKSRLLSDRFSAERPKGSFSTLEIQRTEQGDSAMYLCASSPRTESLFSEQFFGPGTRLTVL.

The chain combines TRBV6-5 with TRBJ1-6; TRBD1 aligns across 9 bases. CDR1 and CDR2 (germline): MNHEY, SVGAGI. This CDR3 is 15 amino acids long. With V trimmed by 2 bases and J by 9 bases, 5 bases remained unmatched. CDR3 amino acids: CASSYAGTGTSPLHF. CDR3 in DNA: TGTGCCAGCAGTTACGCCGGGACAGGGACTTCACCCCTCCACTTT.

The chain uses TRBV7-9 and TRBJ1-2; D might be TRBD1 (5 bases). Looked up from germline, CDR1 is SEHNR and CDR2 is FQNEAQ (reference sequence). The CDR3 totals 14 residues. V gave up 8 bases and J gave up 5 bases, with 18 bases separating them. CDR3 nucleotides: TGTGCCAGCGTCCAGGGATCCCCAACGTATGGCTACACCTTC. It is translated as CASVQGSPTYGYTF.

The chain uses TRBV10-1 and TRBJ2-1; D might be TRBD2 (7 bases). Trimming took off 0 bases at V and 6 bases at J, with 12 bases between the two ends. Germline V gives CDR1 WNHNN, CDR2 SYGVQD (reference sequence). CDR3 length: 15 amino acids. The CDR3 spells CASSESRGGRNEQFF. CDR3 sequence (DNA): TGCGCCAGCAGTGAGTCGAGGGGGGGCCGCAATGAGCAGTTCTTC.

The V gene is TRBV5-1, the J gene TRBJ2-7, with 9 nucleotides matching TRBD1. J was trimmed by 5 bases and V by 4 bases; bases with no gene match: 10. CDR3 length: 15 residues. From germline, CDR1 is SGHRS and CDR2 YFSETQ. The CDR3 loop is CASSHGTGGNNEQYF. The CDR3 DNA is TGCGCCAGCAGCCACGGAACAGGGGGCAACAACGAGCAGTACTTC.

CDR3 residues: CASSLEGRWTEAFF. CDR3 nucleotide sequence: TGTGCCAGCAGCCTGGAGGGCAGGTGGACTGAAGCTTTCTTT. The chain couples TRBV9 to TRBJ1-1; D unresolved. The germline CDR1 and CDR2 sequences are SGDLS and YYNGEE. The CDR3 sequence is 14 residues long. V dropped 4 bases and J dropped 5 bases, with 15 bases sitting between them. The full variable domain, with the rest looked up from reference TRBV9 and TRBJ1-1, is DSGVTQTPKHLITATGQRVTLRCSPRSGDLSVYWYQQSLDQGLQFLIQYYNGEERAKGNILERFSAQQFPDLHSELNLSSLELGDSALYFCASSLEGRWTEAFFGQGTRLTVV.

This chain uses TRBV5-1 with TRBJ1-1; a possible D gene is TRBD1 (5 bases). There are 13 residues in the CDR3. CDR1 is SGHRS and CDR2 is YFSETQ in the germline V gene. Trimming left V 0 bases short and J 5 bases short, with 8 bases between. The CDR3 here is CASSLAGQTEAFF. The DNA for the CDR3 is TGCGCCAGCAGCTTGGCAGGGCAGACTGAAGCTTTCTTT.

The chain joins TRBV20-1 to TRBJ2-1; D unresolved. Germline CDR1 and CDR2: DFQATT and SNEGSKA (reference sequence). The length of the CDR3 is 12 residues. Between the trimmed V and J ends, which lost 3 bases and 4 bases, there was a span of 7 bases. In DNA, the CDR3 is TGCAGTGCTAGTGTCAGATACAATGAGCAGTTCTTC. Amino acids: CSASVRYNEQFF.

The chain joins TRBV18 to TRBJ2-3; 7 nucleotides line up with TRBD2. J was trimmed by 2 bases and V by 5 bases; bases with no gene match: 7. This CDR3 contains 15 residues. Germline values: CDR1 KGHSH, CDR2 LQKENI. The CDR3 DNA sequence: TGTGCCAGCTCATCTGCCGGGAGGCCCACAGATACGCAGTATTTT. Encoded protein: CASSSAGRPTDTQYF.

This chain links TRBV5-1 with TRBJ2-5, with 9 bases lining up with TRBD2. After removal of 0 bases from V and 1 base from J, the junction contained 7 bases not matched to a gene. Germline assignment: CDR1 SGHRS and CDR2 YFSETQ. The CDR3 covers 17 residues. The CDR3 protein is CASSLVPTSGSQETQYF. CDR3 nucleotide sequence: TGCGCCAGCAGCTTGGTCCCGACTAGCGGATCCCAAGAGACCCAGTACTTC.

This clone appeared once. This chain links TRBV5-1 with TRBJ1-2, with TRBD1 matching 8 bases. The V and J ends lost 4 bases and 8 bases, in that order; junction bases with no gene match: 10. CDR1 SGHRS and CDR2 YFSETQ come from the germline V gene. The CDR3 loop spans 14 amino acids. The CDR3 bases are TGCGCCAGCAGCGTCCGAGGGACAGGCGGGGGCTACACCTTC. It codes for CASSVRGTGGGYTF.

The V and J genes are TRBV12-5 and TRBJ1-4; D gene uncertain. The CDR3 covers 15 residues. V lost 2 bases and J 0 bases, leaving 7 bases between the germline ends. Germline values: CDR1 LGHNT, CDR2 FRNRAP. CDR3 region: CASGLWRATNEKLFF. For the CDR3, the DNA is TGTGCTAGTGGTTTGTGGAGGGCAACTAATGAAAAACTGTTTTTT.